The 21 T cell receptor beta chains listed next were all sequenced from one sample in a study of T cells in Graves' hyperthyroidism and ophthalmopathy. RNA transcripts provided the source from which TCR beta CDR3 regions were amplified. The primer set for the first-round RT-PCR of the TCR CDR3 was HTBI. Each CDR3 protein gets one entry after TCRdb re-called the multiplex PCR reads with MiXCR. Of approximately 510,000 distinct CDR3 sequences in the sample, more than 20% were seen once. Input material: blood. The source is a man between 18 and 29 years old with Graves' hyperthyroidism.

This clonotype came up many times. CDR3 in DNA: TGTGCCAGCAGTTACCAGGGACAGGGGGACTATGGCTACACCTTC. It encodes CASSYQGQGDYGYTF. The chain employs TRBV6-5 and TRBJ1-2; 11 bases line up with TRBD1. J lost 3 bases, V lost 2 bases, and 2 bases had no gene match. This CDR3 comprises 15 residues. The germline V gene encodes CDR1 MNHEY and CDR2 SVGAGI.

This clonotype appeared many times. The chain recombines TRBV28 with TRBJ1-1, with 9 bases that match TRBD1. This CDR3 comprises 16 residues. J lost 3 bases, V lost 5 bases, and 10 bases had no gene match. Germline V gives CDR1 MDHEN, CDR2 SYDVKM. CDR3 nucleotide sequence: TGTGCCAGCAGTGCGTACAGGGGGCGGCTGGACACTGAAGCTTTCTTT. Its protein product is CASSAYRGRLDTEAFF.

The chain carries TRBV6-2 or TRBV6-3 and TRBJ1-1, with D perhaps matching TRBD1 (5 bases). The CDR3 has 15 residues. V gave up 7 bases and J gave up 0 bases, with 15 bases separating them. Germline values: CDR1 MNHEY, CDR2 SVGEGT. CDR3 loop: CASTGRVIVNTEAFF. Here the CDR3 DNA reads TGTGCCAGCACCGGCAGGGTAATAGTGAACACTGAAGCTTTCTTT.

V and J are TRBV4-1 and TRBJ1-2; tentative D call: TRBD1 (5 bases). The CDR3 runs to 15 residues. V dropped 1 base and J dropped 8 bases, with 17 bases sitting between them. The germline CDR1 and CDR2 sequences are MGHRA and YSYEKL. CDR3 region: CASSQVGRDWRGYTF. DNA of the CDR3: TGCGCCAGCAGCCAAGTAGGGAGGGACTGGCGAGGCTACACCTTC.

This clonotype has a count of ten or more. J is TRBJ2-5 and V is TRBV20-1; the match to TRBD2 covers 7 bases. J lost 5 bases, V lost 1 base, and 4 bases had no gene match. The CDR3 is made up of 13 amino acids. The V gene's germline CDR1 is DFQATT and CDR2 SNEGSKA (reference sequence). CDR3 DNA: TGCAGTGCTAGAGTCGTACTAGCGGAGACCCAGTACTTC. The encoded protein is CSARVVLAETQYF.

The chain carries TRBV6-5 and TRBJ2-5, with 8 bases lining up with TRBD2. CDR3 size: 16 residues. Looked up from germline, CDR1 is MNHEY and CDR2 is SVGAGI. Losses at the gene ends were 2 bases for V and 3 bases for J; bases not matched to a gene: 8. The CDR3 region has the DNA TGTGCCAGCAGTTACCCCCCCTTCGGGGGGGAAGAGACCCAGTACTTC. It codes for CASSYPPFGGEETQYF.

The CDR3 DNA is TGTGCCAGCAGTTTGCCCACCAACTATGGCTACACCTTC. Amino acids: CASSLPTNYGYTF. The rearrangement links TRBV28 to TRBJ1-2; no reliable D call. Deletions cut 3 bases from V and 2 bases from J, with 7 bases between. This CDR3 comprises 13 residues. CDR1 is MDHEN, CDR2 SYDVKM, per germline.

The table lists this clonotype with many counts. The chain couples TRBV6-5 to TRBJ1-6; D is perhaps TRBD1 (6 bases). Germline CDR1 is MNHEY and CDR2 is SVGAGI. This CDR3 is built from 17 residues. V shed 2 bases and J shed 5 bases, with 16 bases lying between them. The CDR3 sequence is CASSYLLGGGNNSPLHF. DNA for the CDR3: TGTGCCAGCAGTTACCTCCTAGGCGGGGGCAATAATTCACCCCTCCACTTT.

This clonotype was seen repeatedly, ten times or more. The chain has TRBV29-1 and TRBJ2-7; 7 bases are a match to TRBD2. After removal of 8 bases from V and 11 bases from J, the junction contained 9 bases not matched to a gene. In germline, CDR1 is SQVTM, CDR2 ANQGSEA. The CDR3 loop spans 10 amino acids. This CDR3 is CSSPGGTKYF. The CDR3 DNA reads TGCAGCAGCCCCGGGGGGACCAAGTACTTC.

The sample holds many counts of this clonotype. This chain uses TRBV11-2 with TRBJ2-3, with D possibly being TRBD2 (6 bases). Germline CDR1 SGHAT, CDR2 FQNNGV. This CDR3 is built from 15 residues. V was clipped by 1 base and J by 6 bases, with 14 bases between them. The CDR3 DNA is TGTGCCAGCAGCTTAGGTCGGGGGAGATACGATACGCAGTATTTT. It is translated as CASSLGRGRYDTQYF.

The sample holds a few counts of this clonotype. The chain employs TRBV5-6 and TRBJ2-1; TRBD2 matches at 11 bases. Germline V CDR1 and CDR2: SGHDT, YYEEEE. There are 16 residues in the CDR3. The V and J ends lost 5 bases and 1 base, in that order; junction bases with no gene match: 5. CDR3 in DNA: TGTGCCAGCAGTGTCGGACTAGCGGGTTCCTACAATGAGCAGTTCTTC. It codes for CASSVGLAGSYNEQFF.

This clonotype was seen repeatedly, ten times or more. The V gene is TRBV7-2, the J gene TRBJ1-2; 10 bases agree with TRBD1. Per germline, CDR1 SGHTA and CDR2 FQGNSA. CDR3 length: 15 residues. After removal of 0 bases from V and 5 bases from J, the junction contained 3 bases not matched to a gene. CDR3: CASSLATGGGYGYTF. In DNA form, the CDR3 reads TGTGCCAGCAGCTTAGCGACAGGGGGCGGTTATGGCTACACCTTC.

This clonotype was seen many times. The J gene is TRBJ2-7, the V gene TRBV24-1; 9 positions match TRBD1. The J segment lost 6 bases and the V segment lost 4 bases, leaving 6 bases of the junction unmatched. Germline V lookup: CDR1 KGHDR, CDR2 SFDVKD. CDR3 length: 14 residues. The CDR3 DNA follows: TGTGCCACCAGTGACCCGACAGGGGGAGGCGAGCAGTACTTC. Amino acids: CATSDPTGGGEQYF.

This clonotype came up many times. V and J are TRBV20-1 and TRBJ1-1; D is unresolved. With 3 bases removed from V and 7 bases from J, the gap between germline ends came to 6 bases. Germline assignment: CDR1 DFQATT and CDR2 SNEGSKA (reference sequence). The CDR3 has 10 amino acids. CDR3 DNA: TGCAGTGCTAGGTCACTTGAAGCTTTCTTT. It codes for CSARSLEAFF.

This clonotype was observed at least ten times. This may stem from a read error, because a much larger clone lies one nucleotide away. V usage is TRBV6-1 and J usage is TRBJ2-7; tentative D call: TRBD2 (6 bases). The CDR3 extends over 13 amino acids. Looked up from germline, CDR1 is MNHNS and CDR2 is SASEGT. V was shortened by 1 base and J by 3 bases, with 7 bases between the two germline ends. As DNA, the CDR3 is TGTGCCAGCAGTGAAGGGGGGGTCTACGAGCAGTACTTC. It is translated as CASSEGGVYEQYF.

This clonotype was recorded at least ten times. The J gene is TRBJ2-7, the V gene TRBV11-2; 12 bases are shared with TRBD1. The CDR3 length is 16 residues. Trimming at V came to 5 bases and at J to 6 bases, leaving 11 bases not matched to a gene. Germline loops: CDR1 SGHAT, CDR2 FQNNGV. CDR3 DNA: TGTGCCAGCAGCCAACGCCAGGGACAGGGGGCGGGCGAGCAGTACTTC. This codes for CASSQRQGQGAGEQYF.

This clonotype was detected only a few times. A much bigger clone sits one base away, suggesting this may be a read error. The chain couples TRBV2 to TRBJ1-1; no clear D. The CDR3 spans 13 residues. Per the germline V gene, CDR1 is SNHLY and CDR2 is FYNNEI. Trimming shortened V by 10 bases and J by 3 bases, and 15 bases separated the two germline ends. The chain's CDR3 is CATAPAVDTEAFF. The CDR3 DNA follows: TGTGCCACAGCCCCGGCGGTAGACACTGAAGCTTTCTTT.

At least ten counts were recorded for this clonotype. The chain is built from TRBV6-5 and TRBJ1-5; TRBD1 might be the D (5 bases). The germline gives CDR1 MNHEY, CDR2 SVGAGI. This CDR3 has 11 amino acids. The germline V and J ends were trimmed by 2 bases and 11 bases, with 7 bases remaining between them. This chain's CDR3 is CASSYKGAQHF. CDR3 coding DNA: TGTGCCAGCAGTTACAAAGGGGCCCAGCATTTT.

In regard to this clonotype: This may be a read error: a much more frequent sequence differs by one nucleotide. The chain is built from TRBV2 and TRBJ2-5, with D perhaps given as TRBD1 or TRBD2 (5 bases each). Germline CDR1 and CDR2: SNHLY and FYNNEI. CDR3 length: 15 amino acids. Trimming removed 2 bases from V and 1 base from J, with 11 bases in between. The CDR3 loop reads CASSEWGRLQETQYF. DNA for the CDR3: TGTGCCAGCAGTGAATGGGGACGGCTCCAAGAGACCCAGTACTTC.

This clonotype was observed at least ten times. The chain uses TRBV5-1 and TRBJ1-1; D gene ambiguous. CDR1 and CDR2 (germline): SGHRS, YFSETQ. The CDR3 is 13 residues long. V shed 0 bases and J shed 7 bases, with 10 bases lying between them. The CDR3 coding sequence is TGCGCCAGCAGCTTGGTCCCCGTTAGTGAAGCTTTCTTT. It translates to CASSLVPVSEAFF.

This clonotype was found many times. The chain's CDR3 is CSALSPGQGGYEQYF. CDR3 DNA: TGCAGTGCGTTATCTCCGGGACAAGGTGGCTACGAGCAGTACTTC. The chain links TRBV20-1 to TRBJ2-7, with a weak D call TRBD1 (6 bases). CDR1 DFQATT and CDR2 SNEGSKA come from the germline V gene (reference sequence). The CDR3 is 15 residues long. Trimming shortened V by 6 bases and J by 3 bases, and 21 bases separated the two germline ends.